Reported below is one T cell receptor beta chain. Only in-frame clones appear in the TCRdb table, and some are missing; sequencing was by immunoSEQ multiplex PCR. The sample shows more than 200,000 clones, 83% of them seen only once. Germline V gene sequence: CDR1 LGHDT, CDR2 YNNKEL (reference sequence). CDR3 length: 15 residues. With 0 bases clipped from V and 5 bases from J, the junction kept 6 bases outside the gene matches. The data stem from a study of blood T cell repertoires in COVID-19. Study-level background: In each case, the material was cDNA or gDNA derived from T cells, B-cell-depleted T cells, or PBMCs.

The specimen sequenced was peripheral blood. The sequence came from a woman in her forties with active or convalescent COVID-19. This rearrangement joins TRBV3-1 (or the pseudogene TRBV3-2) to TRBJ1-2; TRBD1 aligns across 7 bases. The CDR3 coding sequence is TGTGCCAGCAGCCAAGACGGGGACAGTTGGTATGGCTACACCTTC. It codes for CASSQDGDSWYGYTF.